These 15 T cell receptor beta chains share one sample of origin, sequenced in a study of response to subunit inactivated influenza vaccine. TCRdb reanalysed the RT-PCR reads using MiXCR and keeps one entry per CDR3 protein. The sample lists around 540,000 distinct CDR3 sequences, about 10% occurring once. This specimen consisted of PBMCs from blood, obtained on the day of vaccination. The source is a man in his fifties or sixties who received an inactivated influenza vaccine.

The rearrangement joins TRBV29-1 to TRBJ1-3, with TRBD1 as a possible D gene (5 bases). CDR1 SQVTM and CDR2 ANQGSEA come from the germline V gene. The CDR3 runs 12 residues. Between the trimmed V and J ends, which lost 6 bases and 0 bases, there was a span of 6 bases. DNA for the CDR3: TGCAGCGTCAGGGTCTCTGGAAACACCATATATTTT. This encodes CSVRVSGNTIYF.

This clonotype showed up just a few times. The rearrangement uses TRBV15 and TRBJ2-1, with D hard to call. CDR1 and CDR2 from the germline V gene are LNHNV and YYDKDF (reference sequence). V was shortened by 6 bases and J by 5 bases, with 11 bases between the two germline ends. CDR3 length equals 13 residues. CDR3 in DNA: TGTGCCACCAGGCAGACCCTAAACAATGAGCAGTTCTTC. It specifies CATRQTLNNEQFF.

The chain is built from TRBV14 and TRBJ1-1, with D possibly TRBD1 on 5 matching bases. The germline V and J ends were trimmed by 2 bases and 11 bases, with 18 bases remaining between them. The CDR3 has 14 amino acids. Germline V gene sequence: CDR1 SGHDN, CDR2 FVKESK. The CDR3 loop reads CASSQNVQAPGAFF. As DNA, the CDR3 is TGTGCCAGCAGCCAAAACGTCCAGGCACCAGGGGCTTTCTTT.

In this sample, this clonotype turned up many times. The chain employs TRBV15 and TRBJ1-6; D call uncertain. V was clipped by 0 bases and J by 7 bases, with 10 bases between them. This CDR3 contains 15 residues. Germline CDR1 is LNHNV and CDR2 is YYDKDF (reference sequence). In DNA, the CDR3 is TGTGCCACCAGCAGAGATCGGCACACAAATTCACCCCTCCACTTT. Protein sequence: CATSRDRHTNSPLHF.

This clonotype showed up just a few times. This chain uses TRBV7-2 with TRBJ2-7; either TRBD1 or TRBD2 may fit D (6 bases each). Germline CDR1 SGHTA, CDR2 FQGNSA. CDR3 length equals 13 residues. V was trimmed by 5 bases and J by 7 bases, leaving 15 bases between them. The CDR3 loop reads CASSARRGVEQYF. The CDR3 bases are TGTGCCAGCAGCGCCCGTAGGGGGGTTGAGCAGTACTTC.

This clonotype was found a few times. The chain's CDR3 is CASSQIIANSLGGELFF. Written as DNA, the CDR3 is TGTGCCAGCAGCCAAATAATAGCCAATAGTTTGGGCGGGGAGCTGTTTTTT. The chain joins TRBV4-2 to TRBJ2-2; D remains unclear. Germline V gene sequence: CDR1 LGHNA, CDR2 YNFKEQ. Trimming stripped 2 bases from V and 7 bases from J, with 20 bases between. The CDR3 has 17 residues.

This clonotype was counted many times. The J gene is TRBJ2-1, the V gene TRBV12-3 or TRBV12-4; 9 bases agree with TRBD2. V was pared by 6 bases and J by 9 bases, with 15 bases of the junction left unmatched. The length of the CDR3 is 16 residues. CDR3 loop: CASSLGAGGQGSEQFF. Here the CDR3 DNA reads TGTGCCAGCAGCCTGGGGGCGGGAGGGCAAGGAAGTGAGCAGTTCTTC.

DNA of the CDR3: TGTGCCAGCAGCCGAGGGTCTCAGCGTCTTACGTGGCAGTACTTC. Its protein is CASSRGSQRLTWQYF. The rearrangement uses TRBV7-2 and TRBJ2-7, with D maybe TRBD2 (5 bases). CDR1 SGHTA and CDR2 FQGNSA come from the germline V gene. This CDR3 has 15 amino acids. Trimming pared 5 bases from V and 9 bases from J, leaving 23 bases between. Variable domain in full (rest from reference TRBV7-2 and TRBJ2-7): GAGVSQSPSNKVTEKGKDVELRCDPISGHTALYWYRQSLGQGLEFLIYFQGNSAPDKSGLPSDRFSAERTGGSVSTLTIQRTQQEDSAVYLCASSRGSQRLTWQYFGPGTRLTVT.

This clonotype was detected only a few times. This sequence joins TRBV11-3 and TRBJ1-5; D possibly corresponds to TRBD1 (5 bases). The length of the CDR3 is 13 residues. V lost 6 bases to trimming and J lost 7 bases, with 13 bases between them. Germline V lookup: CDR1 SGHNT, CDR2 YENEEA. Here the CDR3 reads CASSFRGGQPQHF. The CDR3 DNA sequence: TGTGCCAGCAGTTTTAGGGGAGGCCAGCCCCAGCATTTT.

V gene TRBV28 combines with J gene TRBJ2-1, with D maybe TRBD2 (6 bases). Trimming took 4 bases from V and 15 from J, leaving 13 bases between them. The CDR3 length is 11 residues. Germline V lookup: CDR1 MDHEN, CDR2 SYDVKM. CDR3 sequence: CASSSRLDGFF. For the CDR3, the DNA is TGTGCCAGCAGTTCCCGACTAGATGGGTTCTTC.

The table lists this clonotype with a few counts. The chain's CDR3 is CATGTGKWETQYF. CDR3 DNA: TGTGCCACAGGGACAGGGAAATGGGAGACCCAGTACTTC. The chain links TRBV3-1 to TRBJ2-5; 9 bases fit TRBD1. Trimming at V came to 10 bases and at J to 5 bases, leaving 8 bases not matched to a gene. The germline gives CDR1 LGHDT, CDR2 YNNKEL (reference sequence). The CDR3 has 13 residues.

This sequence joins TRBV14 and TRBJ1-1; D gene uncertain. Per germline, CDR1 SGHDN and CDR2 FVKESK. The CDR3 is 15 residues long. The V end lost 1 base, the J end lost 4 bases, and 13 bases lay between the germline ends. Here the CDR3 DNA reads TGTGCCAGCAGCCAAGGTTCTTGGATCGGCACTGAAGCTTTCTTT. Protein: CASSQGSWIGTEAFF.

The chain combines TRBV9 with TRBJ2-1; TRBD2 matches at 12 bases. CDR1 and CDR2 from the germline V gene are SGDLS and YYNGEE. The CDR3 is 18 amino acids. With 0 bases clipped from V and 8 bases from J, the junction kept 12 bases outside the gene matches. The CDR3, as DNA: TGTGCCAGCAGCGTAGGCTTAAGGACTAGCGGGACTATAGATGAGCAGTTCTTC. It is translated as CASSVGLRTSGTIDEQFF. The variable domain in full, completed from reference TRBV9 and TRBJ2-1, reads DSGVTQTPKHLITATGQRVTLRCSPRSGDLSVYWYQQSLDQGLQFLIQYYNGEERAKGNILERFSAQQFPDLHSELNLSSLELGDSALYFCASSVGLRTSGTIDEQFFGPGTRLTVL.

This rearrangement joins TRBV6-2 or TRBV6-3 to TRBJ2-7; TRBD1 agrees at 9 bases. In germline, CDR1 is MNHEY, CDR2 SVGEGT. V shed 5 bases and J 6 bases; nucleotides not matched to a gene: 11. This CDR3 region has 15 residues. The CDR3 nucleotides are TGTGCCAGCAGTGGACCGGGACAGGGTACAGGCGAGCAGTACTTC. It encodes CASSGPGQGTGEQYF.

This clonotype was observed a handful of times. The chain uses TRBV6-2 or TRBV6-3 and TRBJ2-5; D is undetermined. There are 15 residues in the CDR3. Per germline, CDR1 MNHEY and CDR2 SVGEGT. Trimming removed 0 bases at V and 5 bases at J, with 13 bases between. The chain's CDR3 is CASSYSNRDLETQYF. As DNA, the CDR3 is TGTGCCAGCAGTTACTCGAATAGAGATTTGGAGACCCAGTACTTC.